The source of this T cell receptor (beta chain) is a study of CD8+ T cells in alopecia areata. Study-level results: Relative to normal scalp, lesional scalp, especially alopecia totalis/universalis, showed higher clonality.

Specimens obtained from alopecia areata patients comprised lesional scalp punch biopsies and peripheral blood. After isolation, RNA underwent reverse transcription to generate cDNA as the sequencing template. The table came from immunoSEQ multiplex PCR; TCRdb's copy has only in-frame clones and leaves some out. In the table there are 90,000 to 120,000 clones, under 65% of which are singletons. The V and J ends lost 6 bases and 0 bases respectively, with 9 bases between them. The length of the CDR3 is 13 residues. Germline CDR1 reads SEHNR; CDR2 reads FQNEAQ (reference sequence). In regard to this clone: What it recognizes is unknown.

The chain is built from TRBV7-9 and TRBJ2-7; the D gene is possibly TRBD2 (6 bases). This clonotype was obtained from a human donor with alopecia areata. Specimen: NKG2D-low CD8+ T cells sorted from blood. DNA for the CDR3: TGTGCCAGCAGAGAGGGACTCTCCTACGAGCAGTACTTC. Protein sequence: CASREGLSYEQYF.